This passage covers 7 T cell receptor beta chains from one sample sequenced in a study of T cell responses to AZD1222 COVID-19 vaccine. The data were produced by immunoSEQ multiplex PCR, yet TCRdb's version contains in-frame clones alone and is incomplete. In the table there are about 94,000 clones, approximately 91% of which are singletons. Sample: peripheral blood, taken on day 0 of AZD1222 vaccination. The receptors stem from an adult in good health.

This clone was seen once. The rearrangement joins TRBV6-1 to TRBJ2-3, with D uncertain. There are 15 residues in the CDR3. CDR1 and CDR2 from the germline V gene are MNHNS and SASEGT. V lost 1 base and J 0 bases, leaving 8 bases between the germline ends. The DNA for the CDR3 is TGTGCCAGCAGTGAAGTGCCCCCTAGCACAGATACGCAGTATTTT. Translating gives CASSEVPPSTDTQYF.

This rearrangement joins TRBV30 to TRBJ1-1; D is unclear. Between the trimmed V and J ends, which lost 8 bases and 7 bases, there was a span of 17 bases. Germline loops: CDR1 GTSNPN, CDR2 SVGIG (reference sequence). CDR3 length: 12 residues. The CDR3 bases are TGTGCCCAACGGCGGGCGGACCGTGAAGCTTTCTTT. It encodes CAQRRADREAFF.

The rearrangement uses TRBV25-1 and TRBJ1-6, with D tentatively TRBD1 (5 bases). The CDR3 is made up of 14 amino acids. The V and J ends lost 2 bases and 10 bases respectively, with 12 bases between them. Per germline, CDR1 MGHDK and CDR2 SYGVNS. The CDR3 nucleotides read TGTGCCAGCAGTGAACTGGCAGGGTTATCACCCCTCCACTTT. Amino acids: CASSELAGLSPLHF.

The chain joins TRBV19 to TRBJ2-7; the D is unclear. The CDR3 contains 15 residues. V was clipped by 4 bases and J by 0 bases, with 13 bases between them. In germline, CDR1 is LNHDA, CDR2 SQIVND (reference sequence). The CDR3 loop reads CASSTRLGSSYEQYF. The CDR3 DNA reads TGTGCCAGTAGTACCCGGTTGGGCAGCTCCTACGAGCAGTACTTC.

The J gene is TRBJ1-4, the V gene TRBV19, with D perhaps matching TRBD1 (5 bases). CDR3 length equals 16 residues. Trimming cost V 4 bases and J 5 bases, with 17 bases left between them. Germline CDR1 LNHDA, CDR2 SQIVND (reference sequence). DNA of the CDR3: TGTGCCAGTAGTAAATCCCGGCAGGGCGAAAATGAAAAACTGTTTTTT. Encoded protein: CASSKSRQGENEKLFF. Full variable domain (rest looked up from reference TRBV19 and TRBJ1-4): DGGITQSPKYLFRKEGQNVTLSCEQNLNHDAMYWYRQDPGQGLRLIYYSQIVNDFQKGDIAEGYSVSREKKESFPLTVTSAQKNPTAFYLCASSKSRQGENEKLFFGSGTQLSVL.

The chain combines TRBV5-6 with TRBJ2-2; no clear D. This CDR3 comprises 13 residues. Germline loops: CDR1 SGHDT, CDR2 YYEEEE. V lost 5 bases and J 1 base, leaving 6 bases between the germline ends. CDR3 amino acids: CASRLGNTGELFF. The CDR3 DNA reads TGTGCCAGCAGACTCGGGAACACCGGGGAGCTGTTTTTT.

The V and J genes are TRBV27 and TRBJ1-5, with TRBD1 matching over 8 bases. V trimming: 3 bases; J trimming: 7 bases; junction bases outside the gene matches: 8. CDR3 length: 15 amino acids. CDR1 is MNHEY, CDR2 SMNVEV, per germline (reference sequence). The CDR3 bases are TGTGCCAGCAGTTTTGGTCAGGGGGCGCGGCAGCCCCAGCATTTT. Its protein product is CASSFGQGARQPQHF.